The 28 T cell receptor beta chains below come from one sample, sequenced in a study of blood T cell repertoires in COVID-19. Method: immunoSEQ multiplex PCR; TCRdb's copy keeps in-frame clones and lacks some. This sample carries about 200,000 clones, approximately 78% of them seen once, and the ten largest clones take over 7%. Input material: peripheral blood. These receptors were taken from an elderly woman with COVID-19, enrolled during active disease.

The V gene is TRBV28, the J gene TRBJ1-3; TRBD1 agrees at 10 bases. The trim removed 8 bases at V and 4 bases at J, leaving 14 bases unmatched. The CDR3 covers 17 residues. CDR1 MDHEN and CDR2 SYDVKM come from the germline V gene. Here the CDR3 DNA reads TGTGCCAGCGGCGGGACAGGGGAGCCTATGGGCGGAAACACCATATATTTT. Amino acids: CASGGTGEPMGGNTIYF.

The chain is built from TRBV6-4 and TRBJ2-4; D may be TRBD1 (5 bases). Germline V CDR1 and CDR2: MRHNA, SNTAGT. The CDR3 length is 15 residues. V was cut by 6 bases and J by 0 bases, with 12 bases left in between. CDR3 in DNA: TGTGCCAGCAGGATAGGGGATTTAGCCAAAAACATTCAGTACTTC. Its translation is CASRIGDLAKNIQYF.

This rearrangement joins TRBV2 to TRBJ2-1, with 9 bases lining up with TRBD2. V shed 8 bases and J 2 bases; nucleotides not matched to a gene: 7. Per germline, CDR1 SNHLY and CDR2 FYNNEI. The CDR3 contains 15 residues. CDR3 coding DNA: TGTGCCAGCGGGACTAGCTTGGGCGCCTACAATGAGCAGTTCTTC. The encoded protein is CASGTSLGAYNEQFF.

This chain uses TRBV11-2 with TRBJ1-1; 10 nucleotides line up with TRBD1. Germline CDR1 is SGHAT and CDR2 is FQNNGV. V trimming: 5 bases; J trimming: 5 bases; junction bases outside the gene matches: 8. The CDR3 sequence is 15 residues long. CDR3 loop: CASSTRRQGATEAFF. The CDR3 region has the DNA TGTGCCAGCAGCACCCGCCGACAGGGGGCTACTGAAGCTTTCTTT.

Only one count was recorded for this clone. The genes are TRBV15 and TRBJ1-2; D is ambiguous. V was shortened by 0 bases and J by 4 bases, with 12 bases between the two germline ends. The CDR3 length is 15 residues. Germline CDR1 and CDR2: LNHNV and YYDKDF (reference sequence). CDR3: CATSRDRVSSYGYTF. CDR3 nucleotides: TGTGCCACCAGCAGAGACCGAGTAAGTAGCTATGGCTACACCTTC.

The genes are TRBV19 and TRBJ1-5; D remains ambiguous. Germline values: CDR1 LNHDA, CDR2 SQIVND (reference sequence). V was trimmed by 3 bases and J by 2 bases, leaving 8 bases between them. CDR3 length equals 14 residues. The CDR3 DNA sequence: TGTGCCAGTAGTATTCAAGGAGGCAATCAGCCCCAGCATTTT. This sequence encodes CASSIQGGNQPQHF.

The CDR3 sequence: CASMAGDTDTQYF. The CDR3 DNA sequence: TGCGCCAGCATGGCGGGAGACACAGATACGCAGTATTTT. The genes are TRBV4-1 and TRBJ2-3; 7 nucleotides line up with TRBD2. V was pared by 7 bases and J by 2 bases, with 3 bases of the junction left unmatched. In germline, CDR1 is MGHRA, CDR2 YSYEKL. The length of the CDR3 is 13 residues.

This chain connects TRBV7-3 to TRBJ1-2, with 7 bases fitting TRBD1. There are 16 residues in the CDR3. The germline V gene has CDR1 SGHTA and CDR2 FQGTGA. V lost 4 bases and J lost 8; bases outside the gene matches: 16. The CDR3 DNA reads as TGTGCCAGCAGCTACGGGGGACCACAGGGGCGACGAGGCTACACCTTC. This gives the protein CASSYGGPQGRRGYTF.

The J gene is TRBJ1-1, the V gene TRBV27; 8 bases align to TRBD1. CDR3 length equals 14 residues. CDR1 and CDR2 from the germline V gene are MNHEY and SMNVEV (reference sequence). Trimming removed 6 bases from V and 2 bases from J; junction bases left unmatched: 5. CDR3 protein: CASRLDRGNTEAFF. The CDR3 coding sequence is TGTGCCAGCAGACTCGACAGGGGAAACACTGAAGCTTTCTTT.

This chain uses TRBV19 with TRBJ1-5; D unresolved. The V and J ends lost 3 bases and 4 bases respectively, with 10 bases between them. The germline V gene encodes CDR1 LNHDA and CDR2 SQIVND (reference sequence). This CDR3 is 14 amino acids long. CDR3 coding DNA: TGTGCCAGTAGTATCGCCACGGGGAATCAGCCCCAGCATTTT. Translating gives CASSIATGNQPQHF. The full variable domain, its missing parts supplied by reference TRBV19 and TRBJ1-5, is DGGITQSPKYLFRKEGQNVTLSCEQNLNHDAMYWYRQDPGQGLRLIYYSQIVNDFQKGDIAEGYSVSREKKESFPLTVTSAQKNPTAFYLCASSIATGNQPQHFGDGTRLSIL.

This chain connects TRBV5-1 to TRBJ1-5; 8 bases line up with TRBD1. Germline CDR1 SGHRS, CDR2 YFSETQ. The CDR3 is made up of 17 amino acids. V was clipped by 0 bases and J by 1 base; unmatched bases: 6. CDR3 residues: CASSLGGTGRSNQPQHF. CDR3 coding DNA: TGCGCCAGCAGCTTGGGGGGGACAGGACGAAGCAATCAGCCCCAGCATTTT.

This sequence joins TRBV4-1 and TRBJ2-1; 9 bases align to TRBD2. The CDR3 extends over 15 amino acids. V was clipped by 5 bases and J by 7 bases; unmatched bases: 9. Germline V gene sequence: CDR1 MGHRA, CDR2 YSYEKL. The CDR3 nucleotides read TGCGCCAGCAGCTATAGCGGGGGCGCCTTAAATGAGCAGTTCTTC. It codes for CASSYSGGALNEQFF.

The V and J genes are TRBV5-4 and TRBJ1-3; 9 nucleotides match TRBD1. The CDR3 consists of 16 residues. Germline values: CDR1 SGHNT, CDR2 YYREEE (reference sequence). With 0 bases clipped from V and 4 bases from J, the junction kept 5 bases outside the gene matches. The CDR3 is CASSLGGDRAGNTIYF. DNA of the CDR3: TGTGCCAGCAGCTTGGGTGGGGACAGGGCCGGAAACACCATATATTTT.

This chain uses TRBV7-2 with TRBJ2-3, with D hard to call. Germline loops: CDR1 SGHTA, CDR2 FQGNSA. This CDR3 comprises 15 residues. Trimming cost V 4 bases and J 2 bases, with 13 bases left between them. CDR3 amino acids: CASSYGSIITDTQYF. CDR3 bases: TGTGCCAGCAGCTACGGGTCGATCATCACAGATACGCAGTATTTT. The whole variable domain, remainder taken from reference TRBV7-2 and TRBJ2-3, is GAGVSQSPSNKVTEKGKDVELRCDPISGHTALYWYRQSLGQGLEFLIYFQGNSAPDKSGLPSDRFSAERTGGSVSTLTIQRTQQEDSAVYLCASSYGSIITDTQYFGPGTRLTVL.

This chain uses TRBV7-9 with TRBJ1-2; the match to TRBD1 covers 9 bases. The V gene end was trimmed by 0 bases and the J gene end by 9 bases; junction bases not matched to a gene: 5. The CDR3 totals 14 residues. From germline, CDR1 is SEHNR and CDR2 FQNEAQ (reference sequence). CDR3 sequence: CASSLAGQGRSYTF. The CDR3 bases are TGTGCCAGCAGCTTAGCGGGACAGGGAAGGAGCTACACCTTC.

The CDR3 region is CASSQDDYRGRVGEKLFF. CDR3 nucleotides: TGCGCCAGCAGCCAAGATGACTACAGGGGGCGAGTGGGAGAAAAACTGTTTTTT. V gene TRBV4-1 combines with J gene TRBJ1-4; TRBD1 agrees at 9 bases. The CDR3 has 18 amino acids. CDR1 and CDR2 from the germline V gene are MGHRA and YSYEKL. With V trimmed by 0 bases and J by 8 bases, 13 bases remained unmatched.

This rearrangement joins TRBV18 to TRBJ1-3, with 7 positions matching TRBD1. CDR1 KGHSH and CDR2 LQKENI come from the germline V gene. Trimming at V came to 3 bases and at J to 2 bases, leaving 4 bases not matched to a gene. The CDR3 consists of 15 residues. The CDR3 DNA reads TGTGCCAGCTCACCGAGTACAGGGGCTGGAAACACCATATATTTT. Translating it yields CASSPSTGAGNTIYF.

The count of this clone is one. The chain uses TRBV6-2 or TRBV6-3 and TRBJ2-4, with 11 bases that match TRBD1. Germline-derived CDR1 and CDR2 are MNHEY and SVGEGT. This CDR3 contains 19 residues. V trimming: 6 bases; J trimming: 0 bases; junction bases outside the gene matches: 13. CDR3 DNA: TGTGCCAGCAGCGGACAGGGGGCCCAACATAGACTAGCCAAAAACATTCAGTACTTC. This sequence encodes CASSGQGAQHRLAKNIQYF.

This clone was seen a handful of times. The chain couples TRBV18 to TRBJ1-6, with 10 bases identical to TRBD1. V was clipped by 1 base and J by 7 bases; unmatched bases: 7. The CDR3 spans 17 residues. Germline V lookup: CDR1 KGHSH, CDR2 LQKENI. CDR3 in amino acids: CASSPRVGQGGNSPLHF. CDR3 DNA sequence: TGTGCCAGCTCACCACGGGTCGGACAGGGGGGAAATTCACCCCTCCACTTT. The full variable domain, completed using reference TRBV18 and TRBJ1-6, is NAGVMQNPRHLVRRRGQEARLRCSPMKGHSHVYWYRQLPEEGLKFMVYLQKENIIDESGMPKERFSAEFPKEGPSILRIQQVVRGDSAAYFCASSPRVGQGGNSPLHFGNGTRLTVT.

The table lists this clone with a few counts. CDR3 amino acids: CASSLRDRESNEKLFF. The DNA of the CDR3 is TGTGCCAGCAGCTTAAGGGACAGGGAGAGCAATGAAAAACTGTTTTTT. The chain combines TRBV7-2 with TRBJ1-4; 9 bases align to TRBD1. The V gene end was trimmed by 2 bases and the J gene end by 5 bases; junction bases not matched to a gene: 6. The CDR3 totals 16 residues. In germline, CDR1 is SGHTA, CDR2 FQGNSA.

The chain recombines TRBV5-8 with TRBJ2-2; tentatively, D is TRBD2 (6 bases). Trimming stripped 4 bases from V and 3 bases from J, with 10 bases between. The CDR3 length is 14 residues. Germline loops: CDR1 SGHTS, CDR2 YDEGEE. The CDR3 protein is CASSPRDYTGELFF. The CDR3 nucleotides are TGTGCCAGCAGCCCCCGGGACTACACCGGGGAGCTGTTTTTT. The full variable domain, its missing parts supplied by reference TRBV5-8 and TRBJ2-2, is EAGVTQSPTHLIKTRGQQATLRCSPISGHTSVYWYQQALGLGLQFLLWYDEGEERNRGNFPPRFSGRQFPNYSSELNVNALELEDSALYLCASSPRDYTGELFFGEGSRLTVL.

The chain is built from TRBV6-2 or TRBV6-3 and TRBJ1-1; no clear D. This CDR3 has 14 amino acids. Germline CDR1 is MNHEY and CDR2 is SVGEGT. V was clipped by 5 bases and J by 0 bases, with 10 bases between them. The CDR3 protein is CASSRGNMNTEAFF. CDR3 DNA: TGTGCCAGCAGTAGAGGGAACATGAACACTGAAGCTTTCTTT.

The CDR3 region is CASSPPGSRDTQYF. CDR3 bases: TGTGCCAGCAGCCCCCCGGGGTCTCGGGATACGCAGTATTTT. The rearrangement joins TRBV11-2 to TRBJ2-3; perhaps TRBD2 as D (5 bases). V lost 5 bases to trimming and J lost 6 bases, with 15 bases between them. There are 14 residues in the CDR3. CDR1 and CDR2 from the germline V gene are SGHAT and FQNNGV.

The table lists this clone with a count of one. The chain combines TRBV7-6 with TRBJ1-1; D gene uncertain. The V gene's germline CDR1 is SGHVS and CDR2 FNYEAQ. Trimming took 5 bases from V and 1 from J, leaving 11 bases between them. CDR3 length equals 14 residues. The CDR3 sequence: CASSPGPWNTEAFF. The CDR3 coding sequence is TGTGCCAGCAGCCCTGGCCCGTGGAACACTGAAGCTTTCTTT. The entire variable domain, with the rest obtained from reference TRBV7-6 and TRBJ1-1, is as follows: GAGVSQSPRYKVTKRGQDVALRCDPISGHVSLYWYRQALGQGPEFLTYFNYEAQQDKSGLPNDRFSAERPEGSISTLTIQRTEQRDSAMYRCASSPGPWNTEAFFGQGTRLTVV.

The genes are TRBV11-3 and TRBJ2-7, with D perhaps TRBD2 (5 bases). In germline, CDR1 is SGHNT, CDR2 YENEEA. The CDR3 spans 13 residues. Deletions cut 5 bases from V and 7 bases from J, with 15 bases between. CDR3 loop: CASSPNSGREQYF. CDR3 coding DNA: TGTGCCAGCAGCCCCAACTCGGGAAGGGAGCAGTACTTC.

This chain connects TRBV5-1 to TRBJ1-1; TRBD1 matches at 8 bases. Germline trimming cut 5 bases from V and 3 bases from J; bases unmatched to any gene: 9. The CDR3 spans 15 residues. Germline CDR1 reads SGHRS; CDR2 reads YFSETQ. The CDR3 is CASSSRAQGDTEAFF. The DNA of the CDR3 is TGCGCCAGCAGTTCTCGAGCACAGGGGGACACTGAAGCTTTCTTT.

The chain has TRBV13 and TRBJ2-4; 9 bases are a match to TRBD1. The CDR3 length is 14 residues. V gave up 5 bases and J gave up 3 bases; unmatched junction bases: 2. Germline CDR1 PRHDT, CDR2 FYEKMQ (reference sequence). The DNA of the CDR3 is TGTGCCAGCAGCCGGACAGGGGACAAAAACATTCAGTACTTC. Its protein product is CASSRTGDKNIQYF.

The rearrangement joins TRBV9 to TRBJ2-2; TRBD2 matches at 7 bases. Trimming removed 0 bases from V and 2 bases from J; junction bases left unmatched: 7. The germline CDR1 and CDR2 sequences are SGDLS and YYNGEE. The CDR3 extends over 17 amino acids. CDR3 DNA: TGTGCCAGCAGCGTAGAAGGCGGGAGAATTAACACCGGGGAGCTGTTTTTT. As protein: CASSVEGGRINTGELFF. Based on the CDR3 plus reference TRBV9 and TRBJ2-2, the full variable domain is DSGVTQTPKHLITATGQRVTLRCSPRSGDLSVYWYQQSLDQGLQFLIQYYNGEERAKGNILERFSAQQFPDLHSELNLSSLELGDSALYFCASSVEGGRINTGELFFGEGSRLTVL.